The next 32 T cell receptor beta chains were all read from a single sample in a study of cytomegalovirus exposure and HLA in healthy donors. Primers: 60 Vbeta forward and 13 Jbeta reverse. This table comes from immunoSEQ multiplex PCR, and its TCRdb copy is limited to in-frame clones, with some not included. Here the sample table reports tens of thousands of clones. The sample was PBMCs. The receptors stem from a female donor in good health and CMV-seronegative.

The chain employs TRBV4-1 and TRBJ2-5, with D maybe TRBD2 (6 bases). The CDR3 consists of 13 residues. V was cut by 4 bases and J by 3 bases, with 9 bases left in between. Germline V CDR1 and CDR2: MGHRA, YSYEKL. The CDR3 protein is CASSLGGEETQYF. In DNA, the CDR3 is TGCGCCAGCAGCCTCGGGGGAGAAGAGACCCAGTACTTC.

The J gene is TRBJ1-2, the V gene TRBV19, with 7 positions matching TRBD1. J was trimmed by 7 bases and V by 4 bases; bases with no gene match: 12. Germline V gives CDR1 LNHDA, CDR2 SQIVND (reference sequence). The CDR3 is 15 residues long. CDR3 loop: CASSRLDRTQGGYTF. In DNA, the CDR3 is TGTGCCAGTAGTAGGCTGGACAGGACCCAGGGTGGCTACACCTTC.

V and J are TRBV19 and TRBJ2-6, with TRBD1 as a possible D gene (5 bases). The V gene lost 6 bases and the J gene lost 2 bases, with 14 bases spanning the gap. This CDR3 has 16 residues. CDR1 is LNHDA, CDR2 SQIVND, per germline (reference sequence). In DNA, the CDR3 is TGTGCCAGTAGCGCAGGGAACTTAGCTGGGGCCAACGTCCTGACTTTC. Amino acids: CASSAGNLAGANVLTF.

This chain connects TRBV5-1 to TRBJ1-2; 10 bases are a match to TRBD1. With V trimmed by 3 bases and J by 8 bases, 4 bases remained unmatched. The CDR3 length is 13 residues. In germline, CDR1 is SGHRS, CDR2 YFSETQ. DNA for the CDR3: TGCGCCAGCAGCTGGGGGACAGGGGACGGCTACACCTTC. Amino acids: CASSWGTGDGYTF.

The chain carries TRBV6-5 and TRBJ1-1; TRBD1 might be the D (5 bases). Germline CDR1 is MNHEY and CDR2 is SVGAGI. Trimming removed 7 bases at V and 0 bases at J, with 9 bases between. The CDR3 totals 13 residues. The CDR3 is CASTRQMNTEAFF. The CDR3 DNA follows: TGTGCCAGCACTCGACAGATGAACACTGAAGCTTTCTTT.

The chain couples TRBV9 to TRBJ2-1, with 7 bases lining up with TRBD2. The germline V gene has CDR1 SGDLS and CDR2 YYNGEE. V dropped 1 base and J dropped 0; count of bases not matched to a gene: 1. The CDR3 is 15 amino acids. CDR3 amino acids: CASSVSGNSYNEQFF. For the CDR3, the DNA is TGTGCCAGCAGCGTAAGCGGGAACTCCTACAATGAGCAGTTCTTC.

The chain is built from TRBV5-5 and TRBJ1-5; weak D call: TRBD1 (5 bases). V lost 0 bases, J lost 0 bases, and 13 bases lay in between. In germline, CDR1 is SGHKS, CDR2 YYEKEE (reference sequence). The CDR3 length is 17 residues. The CDR3 nucleotides read TGTGCCAGCAGCTTGGATGGGGGACTTTATAGCAATCAGCCCCAGCATTTT. Its translation is CASSLDGGLYSNQPQHF.

The chain recombines TRBV25-1 with TRBJ1-2; D gene ambiguous. Per germline, CDR1 MGHDK and CDR2 SYGVNS. The CDR3 has 11 residues. V lost 5 bases and J 8 bases, leaving 9 bases between the germline ends. The CDR3 loop reads CASSFGGGYTF. The CDR3 coding sequence is TGTGCCAGCAGTTTTGGAGGCGGCTACACCTTC.

V usage is TRBV6-5 and J usage is TRBJ2-2, with D unresolved. CDR1 and CDR2 (germline): MNHEY, SVGAGI. The CDR3 length is 15 residues. V was cut by 0 bases and J by 4 bases, with 9 bases left in between. The CDR3 region is CASSYSPGSTGELFF. Written as DNA, the CDR3 is TGTGCCAGCAGTTACTCACCGGGTTCCACCGGGGAGCTGTTTTTT.

V usage is TRBV30 and J usage is TRBJ2-4; perhaps TRBD2 as D (6 bases). Germline CDR1 is GTSNPN and CDR2 is SVGIG (reference sequence). V was pared by 1 base and J by 2 bases, with 21 bases between. The CDR3 totals 18 residues. The CDR3 bases are TGTGCCTGGAGTGGAGCTTTTGGAGGGACTGGCCCCAAAAACATTCAGTACTTC. It codes for CAWSGAFGGTGPKNIQYF.

The chain has TRBV7-2 and TRBJ1-1; D ambiguous. V was clipped by 3 bases and J by 3 bases, with 8 bases between them. Looked up from germline, CDR1 is SGHTA and CDR2 is FQGNSA. The CDR3 is 13 amino acids. The CDR3 DNA reads as TGTGCCAGCAGCTTTCGGAGGGACACTGAAGCTTTCTTT. This sequence encodes CASSFRRDTEAFF.

This sequence joins TRBV9 and TRBJ2-3; D might be TRBD1 (6 bases). Germline V CDR1 and CDR2: SGDLS, YYNGEE. V gave up 4 bases and J gave up 9 bases, with 12 bases separating them. The CDR3 has 12 residues. CDR3 sequence (DNA): TGTGCCAGCAGCCGGGACACCGAAACGCAGTATTTT. Amino acids: CASSRDTETQYF. Filled out from reference TRBV9 and TRBJ2-3, the complete variable domain reads DSGVTQTPKHLITATGQRVTLRCSPRSGDLSVYWYQQSLDQGLQFLIQYYNGEERAKGNILERFSAQQFPDLHSELNLSSLELGDSALYFCASSRDTETQYFGPGTRLTVL.

The chain recombines TRBV30 with TRBJ2-5; D possibly corresponds to TRBD1 (6 bases). Germline CDR1 reads GTSNPN; CDR2 reads SVGIG (reference sequence). V lost 0 bases and J 5 bases, leaving 16 bases between the germline ends. The CDR3 totals 15 residues. The CDR3 nucleotides are TGTGCCTGGAGTGTTTCCGGGACAAATGGGGAGACCCAGTACTTC. Translating it yields CAWSVSGTNGETQYF. The full variable domain, its missing parts supplied by reference TRBV30 and TRBJ2-5, is SQTIHQWPATLVQPVGSPLSLECTVEGTSNPNLYWYRQAAGRGLQLLFYSVGIGQISSEVPQNLSASRPQDRQFILSSKKLLLSDSGFYLCAWSVSGTNGETQYFGPGTRLLVL.

The chain combines TRBV28 with TRBJ2-7, with D possibly matching TRBD2 (6 bases). The V end was cut by 5 bases, the J end by 4 bases, with 12 bases between. The CDR3 loop spans 13 amino acids. Germline V gene sequence: CDR1 MDHEN, CDR2 SYDVKM. The CDR3 here is CASSQGGRYEQYF. CDR3 coding DNA: TGTGCCAGCAGTCAGGGAGGTCGATACGAGCAGTACTTC.

J is TRBJ2-7 and V is TRBV18, with 7 bases matching TRBD1. The germline V gene has CDR1 KGHSH and CDR2 LQKENI. The CDR3 runs to 15 residues. V trimming: 3 bases; J trimming: 2 bases; junction bases outside the gene matches: 7. CDR3 sequence (DNA): TGTGCCAGCTCACCTCGGACAGGTTCCGCCTACGAGCAGTACTTC. Translation gives CASSPRTGSAYEQYF. The variable domain in full, completed from reference TRBV18 and TRBJ2-7, reads NAGVMQNPRHLVRRRGQEARLRCSPMKGHSHVYWYRQLPEEGLKFMVYLQKENIIDESGMPKERFSAEFPKEGPSILRIQQVVRGDSAAYFCASSPRTGSAYEQYFGPGTRLTVT.

The chain is built from TRBV11-2 and TRBJ2-7, with TRBD2 as a possible D gene (5 bases). The V end was cut by 4 bases, the J end by 7 bases, with 17 bases between. The germline gives CDR1 SGHAT, CDR2 FQNNGV. The CDR3 is 14 residues long. The CDR3 nucleotides are TGTGCCAGCAGCTCTCTTGCCCGGCCGGGGGAGCAGTACTTC. It encodes CASSSLARPGEQYF. Drawing the rest from reference TRBV11-2 and TRBJ2-7, the complete variable domain is EAGVAQSPRYKIIEKRQSVAFWCNPISGHATLYWYQQILGQGPKLLIQFQNNGVVDDSQLPKDRFSAERLKGVDSTLKIQPAKLEDSAVYLCASSSLARPGEQYFGPGTRLTVT.

V and J are TRBV6-1 and TRBJ2-7, with D tentatively TRBD2 (5 bases). V was clipped by 0 bases and J by 6 bases, with 15 bases between them. CDR3 length equals 15 residues. From germline, CDR1 is MNHNS and CDR2 SASEGT. The CDR3 DNA sequence: TGTGCCAGCAGTGAAGCAGAGAGGGCGTTCTTCGAGCAGTACTTC. It is translated as CASSEAERAFFEQYF.

V usage is TRBV30 and J usage is TRBJ2-7, with 7 positions matching TRBD2. Germline assignment: CDR1 GTSNPN and CDR2 SVGIG (reference sequence). This CDR3 is built from 14 residues. V lost 3 bases and J lost 6; bases outside the gene matches: 11. CDR3 loop: CAWSLTGGSAEQYF. In nucleotides, the CDR3 is TGTGCCTGGAGCCTGACGGGCGGGAGTGCCGAGCAGTACTTC.

The chain is built from TRBV19 and TRBJ2-2; 7 bases fit TRBD1. The V and J ends lost 5 bases and 5 bases, in that order; junction bases with no gene match: 5. There are 14 residues in the CDR3. The germline V gene encodes CDR1 LNHDA and CDR2 SQIVND (reference sequence). The CDR3 region has the DNA TGTGCCAGTAGTGACAGGGTGTTGACCGGGGAGCTGTTTTTT. It translates to CASSDRVLTGELFF.

The rearrangement uses TRBV7-9 and TRBJ2-5; 11 bases match TRBD1. V lost 6 bases, J lost 8 bases, and 8 bases stayed unmatched. Looked up from germline, CDR1 is SEHNR and CDR2 is FQNEAQ (reference sequence). The CDR3 is 14 amino acids. The CDR3 is CASSSGQGARTQYF. DNA of the CDR3: TGTGCCAGCAGTTCCGGACAGGGGGCGCGAACCCAGTACTTC. Based on the CDR3 plus reference TRBV7-9 and TRBJ2-5, the full variable domain is DTGVSQNPRHKITKRGQNVTFRCDPISEHNRLYWYRQTLGQGPEFLTYFQNEAQLEKSRLLSDRFSAERPKGSFSTLEIQRTEQGDSAMYLCASSSGQGARTQYFGPGTRLLVL.

The rearrangement joins TRBV5-1 to TRBJ1-1, with D unclear. V was trimmed by 0 bases and J by 4 bases, leaving 7 bases between them. This CDR3 is 13 amino acids long. The germline V gene has CDR1 SGHRS and CDR2 YFSETQ. This CDR3 is CASSLDPSTEAFF. The CDR3 DNA reads TGCGCCAGCAGCTTGGATCCGAGCACTGAAGCTTTCTTT.

V usage is TRBV28 and J usage is TRBJ1-1, with D possibly being TRBD1 (5 bases). V shed 9 bases and J shed 8 bases, with 13 bases lying between them. CDR1 is MDHEN, CDR2 SYDVKM, per germline. This CDR3 is built from 11 residues. CDR3 sequence: CARSRRQEAFF. CDR3 in DNA: TGTGCCAGAAGCCGAAGACAGGAAGCTTTCTTT.

V gene TRBV9 combines with J gene TRBJ2-1; 8 positions agree with TRBD2. V shed 1 base and J 4 bases; nucleotides not matched to a gene: 7. The CDR3 runs 16 residues. Germline V gene sequence: CDR1 SGDLS, CDR2 YYNGEE. CDR3 nucleotides: TGTGCCAGCAGCGTAATGGGGGCTAGCGGGTACAATGAGCAGTTCTTC. It translates to CASSVMGASGYNEQFF.

The rearrangement uses TRBV18 and TRBJ1-5, with unresolved D. V dropped 6 bases and J dropped 9 bases, with 18 bases sitting between them. The CDR3 loop spans 14 amino acids. Per the germline V gene, CDR1 is KGHSH and CDR2 is LQKENI. CDR3: CASSYGRVEGPQHF. CDR3 nucleotide sequence: TGTGCCAGCTCTTACGGACGGGTCGAGGGGCCCCAGCATTTT.

The CDR3: CASSGTGDGYTF. CDR3 coding DNA: TGTGCCAGCAGCGGCACGGGGGATGGCTACACCTTC. The chain links TRBV7-8 to TRBJ1-2; D is possibly TRBD1 (5 bases). CDR3 size: 12 residues. The germline gives CDR1 SGHVS, CDR2 FQNEAQ. V lost 5 bases to trimming and J lost 6 bases, with 10 bases between them. Full variable domain (outside the CDR3, taken from reference TRBV7-8 and TRBJ1-2): GAGVSQSPRYKVAKRGQDVALRCDPISGHVSLFWYQQALGQGPEFLTYFQNEAQLDKSGLPSDRFFAERPEGSVSTLKIQRTQQEDSAVYLCASSGTGDGYTFGSGTRLTVV.

CDR3 nucleotides: TGTGCCAGCAGCAACCCAGTCTACACCTTC. Translated, it gives CASSNPVYTF. The rearrangement uses TRBV11-3 and TRBJ1-2; D not certain. The CDR3 length is 10 residues. Germline V lookup: CDR1 SGHNT, CDR2 YENEEA. V lost 5 bases to trimming and J lost 10 bases, with 8 bases between them.

The genes are TRBV27 and TRBJ1-1; 10 bases match TRBD1. The J segment lost 4 bases and the V segment lost 0 bases, leaving 2 bases of the junction unmatched. From germline, CDR1 is MNHEY and CDR2 SMNVEV (reference sequence). The CDR3 has 15 amino acids. CDR3: CASSLSGQGSTEAFF. CDR3 coding DNA: TGTGCCAGCAGTTTATCGGGACAGGGGTCCACTGAAGCTTTCTTT.

The J gene is TRBJ2-4, the V gene TRBV5-6; D is uncertain. This CDR3 region has 12 residues. Trimming left V 4 bases short and J 5 bases short, with 7 bases between. Germline V gene data show CDR1 as SGHDT and CDR2 as YYEEEE. Written as DNA, the CDR3 is TGTGCCAGCAGCCCCGGAGAAAACATTCAGTACTTC. Amino acid sequence: CASSPGENIQYF.

J is TRBJ1-6 and V is TRBV7-2; possible D gene TRBD1, 6 bases. The CDR3 is 16 residues long. V was pared by 0 bases and J by 6 bases, with 12 bases between. Germline V gene data show CDR1 as SGHTA and CDR2 as FQGNSA. The CDR3 loop is CASSLAPGHFNSPLHF. The CDR3 DNA is TGTGCCAGCAGCTTAGCTCCGGGACATTTTAATTCACCCCTCCACTTT. Looking up the rest from reference TRBV7-2 and TRBJ1-6 gives the full variable domain: GAGVSQSPSNKVTEKGKDVELRCDPISGHTALYWYRQSLGQGLEFLIYFQGNSAPDKSGLPSDRFSAERTGGSVSTLTIQRTQQEDSAVYLCASSLAPGHFNSPLHFGNGTRLTVT.

The J gene is TRBJ2-2, the V gene TRBV6-5; no reliable D call. Germline V gives CDR1 MNHEY, CDR2 SVGAGI. This CDR3 spans 16 amino acids. Trimming took off 2 bases at V and 0 bases at J, with 10 bases between the two ends. CDR3 DNA sequence: TGTGCCAGCAGTTACCTGCAGTTTTCGAACACCGGGGAGCTGTTTTTT. It codes for CASSYLQFSNTGELFF.

This sequence joins TRBV6-1 and TRBJ2-7; no clear D. The CDR3 is made up of 10 amino acids. The germline gives CDR1 MNHNS, CDR2 SASEGT. V lost 7 bases, J lost 3 bases, and 4 bases lay in between. This chain's CDR3 is CASNSYEQYF. The CDR3 DNA reads as TGTGCCAGCAATAGCTACGAGCAGTACTTC.

The chain is built from TRBV29-1 and TRBJ1-1; D is possibly TRBD1 (6 bases). CDR1 is SQVTM and CDR2 is ANQGSEA in the germline V gene. Between the trimmed V and J ends, which lost 6 bases and 3 bases, there was a span of 17 bases. The CDR3 consists of 14 residues. CDR3 nucleotide sequence: TGCAGCGTCGGACGGGGGGCGCGGGACACTGAAGCTTTCTTT. Its protein product is CSVGRGARDTEAFF.